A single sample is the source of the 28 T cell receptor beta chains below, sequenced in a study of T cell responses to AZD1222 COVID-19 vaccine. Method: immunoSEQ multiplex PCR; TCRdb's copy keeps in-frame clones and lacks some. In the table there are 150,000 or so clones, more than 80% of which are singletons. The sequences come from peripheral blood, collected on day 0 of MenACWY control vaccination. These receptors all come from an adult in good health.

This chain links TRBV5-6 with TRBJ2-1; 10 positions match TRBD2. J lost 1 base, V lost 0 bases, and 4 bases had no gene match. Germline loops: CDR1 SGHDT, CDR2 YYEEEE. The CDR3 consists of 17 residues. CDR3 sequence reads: CASSLVSGGRSYNEQFF. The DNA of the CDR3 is TGTGCCAGCAGCTTGGTTAGCGGGGGGCGTTCCTACAATGAGCAGTTCTTC.

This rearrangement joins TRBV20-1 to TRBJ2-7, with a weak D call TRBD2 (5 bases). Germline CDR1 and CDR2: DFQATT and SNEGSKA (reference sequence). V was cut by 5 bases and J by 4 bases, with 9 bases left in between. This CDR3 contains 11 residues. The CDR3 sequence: CSAGRGYEQYF. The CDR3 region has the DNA TGCAGTGCTGGACGGGGTTACGAGCAGTACTTC.

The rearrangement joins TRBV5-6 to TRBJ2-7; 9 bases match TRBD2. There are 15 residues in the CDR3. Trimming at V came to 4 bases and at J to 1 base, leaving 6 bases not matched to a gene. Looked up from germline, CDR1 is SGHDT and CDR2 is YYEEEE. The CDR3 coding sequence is TGTGCCAGCAGCCCAGGACTAGCGACGTCCTACGAGCAGTACTTC. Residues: CASSPGLATSYEQYF. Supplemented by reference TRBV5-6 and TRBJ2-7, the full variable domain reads DAGVTQSPTHLIKTRGQQVTLRCSPKSGHDTVSWYQQALGQGPQFIFQYYEEEERQRGNFPDRFSGHQFPNYSSELNVNALLLGDSALYLCASSPGLATSYEQYFGPGTRLTVT.

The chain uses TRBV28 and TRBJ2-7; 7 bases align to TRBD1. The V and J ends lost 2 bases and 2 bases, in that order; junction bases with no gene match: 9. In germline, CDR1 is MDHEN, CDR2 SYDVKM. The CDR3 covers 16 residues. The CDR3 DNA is TGTGCCAGCAGTTTAGCCGGGGACAGCGCGACCTACGAGCAGTACTTC. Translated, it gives CASSLAGDSATYEQYF.

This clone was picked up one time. The CDR3 nucleotides read TGCGCCAGCAGCCCGACTAGCGGGGGGGCCGGGGAGACCCAGTACTTC. Protein: CASSPTSGGAGETQYF. The chain is built from TRBV5-1 and TRBJ2-5; 14 bases map to TRBD2. The germline gives CDR1 SGHRS, CDR2 YFSETQ. V lost 4 bases, J lost 5 bases, and 7 bases stayed unmatched. This CDR3 region has 16 residues.

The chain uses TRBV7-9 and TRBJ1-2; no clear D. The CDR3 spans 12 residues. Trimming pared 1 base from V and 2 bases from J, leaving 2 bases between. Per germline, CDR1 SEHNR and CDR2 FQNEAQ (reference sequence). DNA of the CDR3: TGTGCCAGCAGCTTAGTGAACTATGGCTACACCTTC. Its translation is CASSLVNYGYTF.

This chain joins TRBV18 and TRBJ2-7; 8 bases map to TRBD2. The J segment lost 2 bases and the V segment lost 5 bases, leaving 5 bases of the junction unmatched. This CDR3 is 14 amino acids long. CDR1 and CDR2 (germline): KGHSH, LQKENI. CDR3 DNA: TGTGCCAGCTCAGGCCGAGCGGGGGCCTACGAGCAGTACTTC. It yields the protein CASSGRAGAYEQYF.

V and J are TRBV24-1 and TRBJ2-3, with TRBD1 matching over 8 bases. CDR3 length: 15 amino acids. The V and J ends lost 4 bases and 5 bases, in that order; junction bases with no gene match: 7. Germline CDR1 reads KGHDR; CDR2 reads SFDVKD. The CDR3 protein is CATSDARGREDTQYF. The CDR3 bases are TGTGCCACCAGTGACGCCAGGGGGCGAGAAGATACGCAGTATTTT.

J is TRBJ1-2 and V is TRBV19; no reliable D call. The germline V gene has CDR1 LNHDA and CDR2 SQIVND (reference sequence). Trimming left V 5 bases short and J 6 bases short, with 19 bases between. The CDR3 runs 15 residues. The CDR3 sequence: CASSSRTGMGDGYTF. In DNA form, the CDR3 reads TGTGCCAGTAGTTCCCGGACCGGGATGGGAGATGGCTACACCTTC.

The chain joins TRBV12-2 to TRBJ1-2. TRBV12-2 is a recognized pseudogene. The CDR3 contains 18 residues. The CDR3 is CASRSVRGTGLSNYGYTF. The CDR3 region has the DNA TGTGCAAGTCGCTCGGTTAGGGGTACGGGGTTGAGTAACTATGGCTACACCTTC.

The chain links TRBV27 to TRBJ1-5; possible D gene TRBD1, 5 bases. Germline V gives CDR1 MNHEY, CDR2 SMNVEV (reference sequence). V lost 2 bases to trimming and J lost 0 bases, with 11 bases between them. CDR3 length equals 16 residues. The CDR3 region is CASSLRGPVSNQPQHF. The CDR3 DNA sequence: TGTGCCAGCAGTTTACGGGGCCCAGTTAGCAATCAGCCCCAGCATTTT.

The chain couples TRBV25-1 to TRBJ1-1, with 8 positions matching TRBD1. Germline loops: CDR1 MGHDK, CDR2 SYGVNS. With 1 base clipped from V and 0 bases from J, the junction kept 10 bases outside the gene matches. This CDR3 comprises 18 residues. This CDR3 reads CASSEWLPTGALNTEAFF. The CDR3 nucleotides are TGTGCCAGCAGTGAATGGTTACCGACAGGGGCATTGAACACTGAAGCTTTCTTT. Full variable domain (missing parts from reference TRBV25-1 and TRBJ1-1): EADIYQTPRYLVIGTGKKITLECSQTMGHDKMYWYQQDPGMELHLIHYSYGVNSTEKGDLSSESTVSRIRTEHFPLTLESARPSHTSQYLCASSEWLPTGALNTEAFFGQGTRLTVV.

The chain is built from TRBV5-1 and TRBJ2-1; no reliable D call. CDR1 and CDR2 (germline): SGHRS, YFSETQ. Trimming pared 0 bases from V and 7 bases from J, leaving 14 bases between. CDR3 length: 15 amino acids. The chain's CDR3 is CASSLAISLGNEQFF. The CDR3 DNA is TGCGCCAGCAGCTTGGCCATTTCACTTGGTAATGAGCAGTTCTTC.

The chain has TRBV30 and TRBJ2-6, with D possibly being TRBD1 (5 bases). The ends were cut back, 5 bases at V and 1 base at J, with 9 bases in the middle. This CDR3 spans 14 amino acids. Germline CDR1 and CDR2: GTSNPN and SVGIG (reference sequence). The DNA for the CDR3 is TGTGCCTGGGGGAAGGGGTCTGGGGCCAACGTCCTGACTTTC. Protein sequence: CAWGKGSGANVLTF.

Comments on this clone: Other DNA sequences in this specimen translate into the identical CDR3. The CDR3 reads CASSQVRETQYF. CDR3 coding DNA: TGTGCCAGCAGCCAAGTGCGGGAGACCCAGTACTTC. The genes are TRBV3-1 (or the pseudogene TRBV3-2) and TRBJ2-5; D remains ambiguous. Per the germline V gene, CDR1 is LGHDT and CDR2 is YNNKEL (reference sequence). The CDR3 is made up of 12 amino acids. Between the trimmed V and J ends, which lost 1 base and 5 bases, there was a span of 5 bases.

The CDR3 sequence is CASSVGPGTSGRGDTQYF. CDR3 sequence (DNA): TGTGCCAGCAGCGTCGGACCCGGGACTAGCGGGAGGGGAGATACGCAGTATTTT. The V call is TRBV9, the J call TRBJ2-3, with 16 positions matching TRBD2. The CDR3 extends over 18 amino acids. Germline CDR1 reads SGDLS; CDR2 reads YYNGEE. The junction had 8 bases not matched to a gene; V was cut back by 2 bases and J by 5 bases.

The CDR3 loop reads CATSDPRGGNNEQFF. DNA for the CDR3: TGTGCCACCAGTGACCCGCGGGGGGGAAACAATGAGCAGTTCTTC. V and J are TRBV24-1 and TRBJ2-1, with TRBD2 matching 9 bases. The germline CDR1 and CDR2 sequences are KGHDR and SFDVKD. CDR3 size: 15 residues. Trimming took 4 bases from V and 5 from J; bases not matched to a gene: 5.

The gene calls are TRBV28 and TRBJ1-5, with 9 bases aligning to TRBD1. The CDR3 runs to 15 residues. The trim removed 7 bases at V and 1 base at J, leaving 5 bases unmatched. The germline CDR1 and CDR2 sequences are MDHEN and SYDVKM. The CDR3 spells CASNNRGRSNQPQHF. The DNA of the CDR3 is TGTGCCAGCAACAACAGGGGGCGCAGCAATCAGCCCCAGCATTTT.

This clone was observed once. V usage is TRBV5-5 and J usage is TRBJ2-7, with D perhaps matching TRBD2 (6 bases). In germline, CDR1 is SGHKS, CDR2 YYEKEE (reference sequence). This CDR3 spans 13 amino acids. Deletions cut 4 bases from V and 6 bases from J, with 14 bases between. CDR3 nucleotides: TGTGCCAGCAGCCCCGGGACTTCCCTCGAGCAGTACTTC. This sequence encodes CASSPGTSLEQYF.

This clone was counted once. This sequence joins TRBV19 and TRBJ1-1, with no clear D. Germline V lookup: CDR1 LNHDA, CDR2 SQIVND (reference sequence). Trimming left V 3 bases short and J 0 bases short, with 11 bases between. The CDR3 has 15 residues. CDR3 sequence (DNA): TGTGCCAGTAGTATGAAAAAAGTGGTGAACACTGAAGCTTTCTTT. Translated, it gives CASSMKKVVNTEAFF.

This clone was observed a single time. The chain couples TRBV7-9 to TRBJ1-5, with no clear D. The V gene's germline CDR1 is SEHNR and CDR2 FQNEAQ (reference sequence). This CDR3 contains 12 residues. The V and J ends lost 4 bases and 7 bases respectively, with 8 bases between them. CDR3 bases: TGTGCCAGCAGCTCGACGGTACAGCCCCAGCATTTT. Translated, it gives CASSSTVQPQHF.

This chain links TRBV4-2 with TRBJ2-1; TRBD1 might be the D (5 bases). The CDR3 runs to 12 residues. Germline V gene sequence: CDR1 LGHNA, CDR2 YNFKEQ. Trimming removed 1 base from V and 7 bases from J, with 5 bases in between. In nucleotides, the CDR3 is TGTGCCAGCAGCCAAGCAGGGAATGAGCAGTTCTTC. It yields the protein CASSQAGNEQFF.

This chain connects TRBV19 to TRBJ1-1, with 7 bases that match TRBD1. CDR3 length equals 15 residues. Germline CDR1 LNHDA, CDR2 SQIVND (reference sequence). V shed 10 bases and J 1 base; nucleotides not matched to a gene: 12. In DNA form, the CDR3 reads TGTGCCACCTCCCTAGCATACAGGGGGAACACTGAAGCTTTCTTT. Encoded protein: CATSLAYRGNTEAFF.

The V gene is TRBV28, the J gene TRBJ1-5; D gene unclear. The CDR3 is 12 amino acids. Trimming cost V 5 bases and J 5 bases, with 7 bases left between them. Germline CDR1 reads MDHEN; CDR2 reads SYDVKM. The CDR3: CASSTQDQPQHF. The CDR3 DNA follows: TGTGCCAGCAGTACCCAGGATCAGCCCCAGCATTTT.

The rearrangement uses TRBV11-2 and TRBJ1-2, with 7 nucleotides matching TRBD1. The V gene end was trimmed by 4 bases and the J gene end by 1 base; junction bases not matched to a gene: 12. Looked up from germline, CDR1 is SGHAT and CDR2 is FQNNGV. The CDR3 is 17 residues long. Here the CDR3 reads CASSSIRDSSINYGYTF. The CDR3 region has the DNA TGTGCCAGCAGCTCCATCCGGGACAGCTCGATTAACTATGGCTACACCTTC. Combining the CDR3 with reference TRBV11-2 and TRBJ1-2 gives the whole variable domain EAGVAQSPRYKIIEKRQSVAFWCNPISGHATLYWYQQILGQGPKLLIQFQNNGVVDDSQLPKDRFSAERLKGVDSTLKIQPAKLEDSAVYLCASSSIRDSSINYGYTFGSGTRLTVV.

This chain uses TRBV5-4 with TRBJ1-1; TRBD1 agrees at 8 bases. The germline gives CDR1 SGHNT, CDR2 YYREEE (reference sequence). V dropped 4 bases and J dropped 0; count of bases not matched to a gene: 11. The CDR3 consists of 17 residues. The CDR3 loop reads CASSPPDRAFMNTEAFF. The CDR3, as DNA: TGTGCCAGCAGCCCACCGGACAGGGCCTTCATGAACACTGAAGCTTTCTTT.

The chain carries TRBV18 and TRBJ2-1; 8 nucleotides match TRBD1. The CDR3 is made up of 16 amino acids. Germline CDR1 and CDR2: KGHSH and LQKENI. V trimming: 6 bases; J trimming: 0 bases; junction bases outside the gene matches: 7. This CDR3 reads CASSEDRESSYNEQFF. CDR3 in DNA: TGTGCCAGCTCGGAGGACAGGGAAAGCTCCTACAATGAGCAGTTCTTC. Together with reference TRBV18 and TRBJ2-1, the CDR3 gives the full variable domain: NAGVMQNPRHLVRRRGQEARLRCSPMKGHSHVYWYRQLPEEGLKFMVYLQKENIIDESGMPKERFSAEFPKEGPSILRIQQVVRGDSAAYFCASSEDRESSYNEQFFGPGTRLTVL.

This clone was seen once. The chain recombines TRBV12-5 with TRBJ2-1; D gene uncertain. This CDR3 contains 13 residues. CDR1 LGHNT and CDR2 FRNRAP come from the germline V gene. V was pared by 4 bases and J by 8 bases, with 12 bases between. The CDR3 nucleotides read TGTGCTAGTGGTTCGGGCCGGATCGATGAGCAGTTCTTC. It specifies CASGSGRIDEQFF.